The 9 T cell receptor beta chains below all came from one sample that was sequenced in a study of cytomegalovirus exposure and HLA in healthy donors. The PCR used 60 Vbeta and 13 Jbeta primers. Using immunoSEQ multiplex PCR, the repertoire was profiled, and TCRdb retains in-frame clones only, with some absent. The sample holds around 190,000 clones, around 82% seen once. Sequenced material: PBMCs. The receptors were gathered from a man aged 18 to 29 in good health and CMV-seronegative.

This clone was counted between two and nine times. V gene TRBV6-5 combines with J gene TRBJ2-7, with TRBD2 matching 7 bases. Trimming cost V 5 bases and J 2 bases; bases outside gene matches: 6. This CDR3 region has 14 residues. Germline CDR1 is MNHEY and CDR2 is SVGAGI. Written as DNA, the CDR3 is TGTGCCAGCAGTCGCCGGGACTACACCTACGAGCAGTACTTC. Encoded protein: CASSRRDYTYEQYF.

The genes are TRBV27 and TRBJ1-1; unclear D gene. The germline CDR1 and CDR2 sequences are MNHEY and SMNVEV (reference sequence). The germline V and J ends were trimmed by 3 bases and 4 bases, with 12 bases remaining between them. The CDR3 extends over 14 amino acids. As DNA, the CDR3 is TGTGCCAGCAGTTTCCGAGATCCCGGCACTGAAGCTTTCTTT. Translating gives CASSFRDPGTEAFF.

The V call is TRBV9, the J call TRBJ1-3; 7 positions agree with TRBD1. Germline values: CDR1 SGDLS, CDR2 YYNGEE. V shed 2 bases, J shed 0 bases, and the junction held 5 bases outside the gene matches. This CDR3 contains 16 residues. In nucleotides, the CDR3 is TGTGCCAGCAGCGTGAGACAGGGCTTCTCTGGAAACACCATATATTTT. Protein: CASSVRQGFSGNTIYF.

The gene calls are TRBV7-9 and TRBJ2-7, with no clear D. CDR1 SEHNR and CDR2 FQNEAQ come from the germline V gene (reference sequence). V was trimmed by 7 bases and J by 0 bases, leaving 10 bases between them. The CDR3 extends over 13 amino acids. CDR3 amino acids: CASTVLSSYEQYF. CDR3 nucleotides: TGTGCCAGCACGGTTTTAAGCTCCTACGAGCAGTACTTC.

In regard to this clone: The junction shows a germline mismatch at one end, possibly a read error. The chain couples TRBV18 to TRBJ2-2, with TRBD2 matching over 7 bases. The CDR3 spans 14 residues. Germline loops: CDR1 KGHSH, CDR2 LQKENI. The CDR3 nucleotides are TGTGCCAGCTCCCCACTAGCGCCCACCGGGGAGCTGTTTTTT. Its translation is CASSPLAPTGELFF.

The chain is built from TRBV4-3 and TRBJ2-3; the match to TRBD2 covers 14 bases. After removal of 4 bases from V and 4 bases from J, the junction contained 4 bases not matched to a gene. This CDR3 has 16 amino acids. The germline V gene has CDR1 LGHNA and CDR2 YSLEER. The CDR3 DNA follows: TGCGCCAGCAGCCTTCTGGGACTAGCGGGGGCAGATACGCAGTATTTT. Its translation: CASSLLGLAGADTQYF.

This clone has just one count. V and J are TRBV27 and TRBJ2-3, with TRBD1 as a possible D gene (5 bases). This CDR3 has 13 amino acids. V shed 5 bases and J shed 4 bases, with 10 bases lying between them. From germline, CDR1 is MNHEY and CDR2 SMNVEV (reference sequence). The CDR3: CASSLGVPDTQYF. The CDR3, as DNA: TGTGCCAGCAGTCTAGGGGTTCCAGATACGCAGTATTTT.

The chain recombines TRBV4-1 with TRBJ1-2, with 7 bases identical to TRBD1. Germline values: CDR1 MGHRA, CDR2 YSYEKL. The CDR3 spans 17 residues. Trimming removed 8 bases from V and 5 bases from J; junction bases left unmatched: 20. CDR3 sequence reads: CASHPSTRTGKYYGYTF. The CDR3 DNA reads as TGCGCCAGCCATCCATCCACCAGGACAGGCAAATATTATGGCTACACCTTC.

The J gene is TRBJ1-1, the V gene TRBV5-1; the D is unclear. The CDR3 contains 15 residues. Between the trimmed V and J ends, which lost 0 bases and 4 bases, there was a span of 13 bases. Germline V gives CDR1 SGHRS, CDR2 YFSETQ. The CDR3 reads CASSLVGQSGTEAFF. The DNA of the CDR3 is TGCGCCAGCAGCTTGGTAGGGCAGAGCGGCACTGAAGCTTTCTTT.